This T cell receptor beta chain is drawn from a study of blood T cell repertoires in COVID-19. On the study more broadly: The United States, Italy and Spain supplied acute and convalescent COVID-19 samples. The analysed material was cDNA or gDNA that came from T cells, B-cell-depleted T cells, or PBMCs.

Authors' methods: By means of reference gene primer amplification, nucleated cell counts were estimated. Using immunoSEQ multiplex PCR, the repertoire was profiled, and TCRdb retains in-frame clones only, with some absent. That table furnishes V, J and clone size, whereas the DNA furnished D and trimming. This sample carries 45,000 to 50,000 clones, approximately 88% of them seen once, and the ten largest clones take roughly 7.4%. Germline V gives CDR1 SQVTM, CDR2 ANQGSEA. The ends lost 0 bases at V and 8 bases at J; junction bases unmatched: 7. This CDR3 is built from 14 residues. The chain is built from TRBV29-1 and TRBJ1-2; 9 nucleotides match TRBD1. Sequenced: peripheral blood. The sequence was obtained from a man between 45 and 60 years old with acute or convalescent COVID-19. CDR3 sequence reads: CSVEDRDRVGGYTF. CDR3 sequence (DNA): TGCAGCGTTGAAGATCGGGACAGGGTTGGGGGCTACACCTTC.